Presented here are 4 T cell receptor beta chains from one specimen sequenced in a study of T-cell memory formation after mild COVID-19. TCRdb itself ran the 5' RACE reads through MiXCR, one entry per CDR3 protein. Of roughly 140,000 distinct CDR3 sequences in the sample, 13% to 15% were seen once. Sequenced material: PBMCs or a T cell subset sorted from them (not recorded which). These receptors originate from an adult woman who had mild COVID-19 (a few samples of this study predate the infection). Cell type and time point are not known.

This clonotype was observed a handful of times. The chain recombines TRBV14 with TRBJ2-7; possibly TRBD2 for D (6 bases). This CDR3 spans 14 amino acids. The V gene's germline CDR1 is SGHDN and CDR2 FVKESK. The V end was cut by 5 bases, the J end by 3 bases, with 14 bases between. CDR3 DNA: TGTGCCAGCAGCATCGGGACTCTTGGCTACGAGCAGTACTTC. As protein: CASSIGTLGYEQYF.

The J gene is TRBJ2-1, the V gene TRBV7-9, with 7 bases fitting TRBD2. Germline values: CDR1 SEHNR, CDR2 FQNEAQ (reference sequence). This CDR3 spans 14 amino acids. Germline trimming cut 3 bases from V and 6 bases from J; bases unmatched to any gene: 5. CDR3 in amino acids: CASSFEGGPNEQFF. The DNA for the CDR3 is TGTGCCAGCAGCTTTGAGGGAGGGCCCAATGAGCAGTTCTTC.

The table lists this clonotype with many counts. The chain uses TRBV4-1 and TRBJ1-1; D ambiguous. V lost 1 base, J lost 4 bases, and 13 bases lay in between. This CDR3 has 15 residues. CDR1 is MGHRA and CDR2 is YSYEKL in the germline V gene. CDR3 DNA sequence: TGCGCCAGCAGCCAAGGGGGAGGTTTAGGCACTGAAGCTTTCTTT. Protein sequence: CASSQGGGLGTEAFF.

A few counts support this clonotype. The V call is TRBV7-6, the J call TRBJ2-5, with 11 bases fitting TRBD1. The CDR3 consists of 15 residues. CDR1 SGHVS and CDR2 FNYEAQ come from the germline V gene. V lost 0 bases, J lost 4 bases, and 1 base stayed unmatched. The CDR3 reads CASSLAGTGGETQYF. The CDR3 nucleotides are TGTGCCAGCAGCTTAGCGGGGACAGGGGGAGAGACCCAGTACTTC. Full variable domain (rest looked up from reference TRBV7-6 and TRBJ2-5): GAGVSQSPRYKVTKRGQDVALRCDPISGHVSLYWYRQALGQGPEFLTYFNYEAQQDKSGLPNDRFSAERPEGSISTLTIQRTEQRDSAMYRCASSLAGTGGETQYFGPGTRLLVL.